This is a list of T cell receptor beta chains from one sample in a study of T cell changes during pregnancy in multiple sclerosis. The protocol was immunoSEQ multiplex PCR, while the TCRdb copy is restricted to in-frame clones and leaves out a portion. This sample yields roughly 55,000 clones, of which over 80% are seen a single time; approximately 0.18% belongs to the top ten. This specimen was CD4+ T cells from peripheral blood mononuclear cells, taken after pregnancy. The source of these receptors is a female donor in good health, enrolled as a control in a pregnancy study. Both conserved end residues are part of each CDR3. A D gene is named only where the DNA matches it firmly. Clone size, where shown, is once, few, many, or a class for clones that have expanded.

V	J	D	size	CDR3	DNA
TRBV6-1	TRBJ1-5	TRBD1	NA	CASSWGQGGQPQHF	TGTGCCAGCAGTTGGGGACAGGGTGGCCAGCCCCAGCATTTT
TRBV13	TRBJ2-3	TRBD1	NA	CASSAARDRGDTQYF	TGTGCCAGCAGCGCCGCGCGGGACAGGGGTGATACGCAGTATTTT
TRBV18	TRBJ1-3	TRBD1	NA	CASSPPNRRDSGNTIYF	TGTGCCAGCTCACCACCCAACAGAAGGGACAGCGGAAACACCATATATTTT
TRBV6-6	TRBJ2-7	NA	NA	CASSYASGQYEQYF	TGTGCCAGCAGTTACGCGAGCGGACAGTACGAGCAGTACTTC
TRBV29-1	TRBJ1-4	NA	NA	CSVFGGNEKLFF	TGCAGCGTATTCGGGGGTAATGAAAAACTGTTTTTT
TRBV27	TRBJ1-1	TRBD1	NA	CASSRPGQRAFF	TGTGCCAGCAGTAGACCGGGACAGAGAGCTTTCTTT
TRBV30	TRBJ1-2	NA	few	CAWKKEDGWTYGYTF	TGTGCCTGGAAAAAGGAGGACGGTTGGACCTATGGCTACACCTTC
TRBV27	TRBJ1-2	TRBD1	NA	CASASLGQPYGYTF	TGTGCCAGCGCCTCCCTGGGACAGCCCTATGGCTACACCTTC
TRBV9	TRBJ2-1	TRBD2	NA	CASSGGLAGYNEQFF	TGTGCCAGCAGCGGGGGACTAGCGGGTTACAATGAGCAGTTCTTC
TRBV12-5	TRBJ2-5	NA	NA	CASGFPGETQYF	TGTGCTAGTGGTTTCCCAGGAGAGACCCAGTACTTC
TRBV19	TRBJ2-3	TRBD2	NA	CASSLRFSGGTTDTQYF	TGTGCCAGTAGTCTTCGTTTTTCGGGGGGGACCACAGATACGCAGTATTTT